The 25 T cell receptor beta chains reported below all come from one sample, sequenced in a study of OX40 agonist ivuxolimab in advanced cancers. Repertoires were generated with immunoSEQ multiplex PCR, while TCRdb's copy carries only in-frame clones and drops some. Of about 79,000 clones listed, under 85% are singletons. Sample: CD4+ or CD8+ T cells sorted from blood, taken in a trial of the OX40 agonist ivuxolimab. The receptors come from an adult with an advanced solid tumor such as melanoma, head and neck, liver or kidney cancer.

V is TRBV7-9 and J is TRBJ2-3; D uncertain. Germline V gives CDR1 SEHNR, CDR2 FQNEAQ (reference sequence). CDR3 size: 12 residues. V lost 5 bases, J lost 2 bases, and 5 bases lay in between. The CDR3 loop reads CASSTSTDTQYF. In DNA, the CDR3 is TGTGCCAGCAGCACCTCCACAGATACGCAGTATTTT. Based on the CDR3 plus reference TRBV7-9 and TRBJ2-3, the full variable domain is DTGVSQNPRHKITKRGQNVTFRCDPISEHNRLYWYRQTLGQGPEFLTYFQNEAQLEKSRLLSDRFSAERPKGSFSTLEIQRTEQGDSAMYLCASSTSTDTQYFGPGTRLTVL.

This sequence joins TRBV10-3 and TRBJ1-5, with 10 bases aligning to TRBD1. V shed 7 bases and J 3 bases; nucleotides not matched to a gene: 3. CDR1 and CDR2 (germline): ENHRY, SYGVKD. The CDR3 extends over 14 amino acids. CDR3 sequence reads: CAIKGQGDNQPQHF. CDR3 sequence (DNA): TGTGCCATCAAAGGACAGGGGGACAATCAGCCCCAGCATTTT.

The J gene is TRBJ2-3, the V gene TRBV5-1; perhaps TRBD1 as D (6 bases). Between the trimmed V and J ends, which lost 4 bases and 5 bases, there was a span of 14 bases. CDR3 length: 14 residues. Per the germline V gene, CDR1 is SGHRS and CDR2 is YFSETQ. CDR3 region: CASSGSSGVDTQYF. The CDR3 DNA reads as TGCGCCAGCAGCGGTTCATCAGGGGTAGATACGCAGTATTTT.

The chain joins TRBV11-1 to TRBJ2-2; the match to TRBD2 covers 8 bases. CDR1 is SGHAT, CDR2 FQDESV, per germline (reference sequence). This CDR3 has 18 residues. V shed 7 bases, J shed 2 bases, and the junction held 15 bases outside the gene matches. This CDR3 is CASTPAEGRGANTGELFF. The CDR3 DNA reads as TGTGCCAGCACCCCAGCGGAGGGGCGGGGGGCAAACACCGGGGAGCTGTTTTTT.

This clone has just a few counts. V usage is TRBV30 and J usage is TRBJ1-4; no reliable D call. This CDR3 is 12 amino acids long. Germline CDR1 reads GTSNPN; CDR2 reads SVGIG (reference sequence). The germline V and J ends were trimmed by 5 bases and 6 bases, with 10 bases remaining between them. In DNA form, the CDR3 reads TGTGCCTGGGCAGACATGGATGAAAAACTGTTTTTT. Translating it yields CAWADMDEKLFF.

The rearrangement uses TRBV30 and TRBJ2-1; 8 bases align to TRBD2. The germline gives CDR1 GTSNPN, CDR2 SVGIG (reference sequence). This CDR3 region has 14 residues. Trimming at V came to 3 bases and at J to 7 bases, leaving 8 bases not matched to a gene. The CDR3 bases are TGTGCCTGGAGGAGCGGGAGAGGCCGGAATGAGCAGTTCTTC. It yields the protein CAWRSGRGRNEQFF.

The J gene is TRBJ1-2, the V gene TRBV4-1; tentatively, D is TRBD1 (6 bases). The CDR3 is 15 amino acids. V dropped 0 bases and J dropped 6 bases, with 14 bases sitting between them. Germline V lookup: CDR1 MGHRA, CDR2 YSYEKL. The CDR3 DNA reads TGCGCCAGCAGCCAAGAGCGGAGACAGGAAGATGGCTACACCTTC. Amino acid sequence: CASSQERRQEDGYTF.

In its sample, this clone was seen once. For the CDR3, the DNA is TGTGCCAGCAGCTTGAGGCAGGGGGCTAGTTCACCCCTCCACTTT. Translation gives CASSLRQGASSPLHF. This chain links TRBV5-6 with TRBJ1-6; 8 positions agree with TRBD1. J was trimmed by 9 bases and V by 1 base; bases with no gene match: 6. The CDR3 has 15 amino acids. Germline assignment: CDR1 SGHDT and CDR2 YYEEEE.

The chain links TRBV28 to TRBJ2-2; a weak D match, TRBD2 (7 bases). CDR1 is MDHEN, CDR2 SYDVKM, per germline. This CDR3 is built from 15 residues. Trimming left V 5 bases short and J 4 bases short, with 14 bases between. The CDR3 coding sequence is TGTGCCAGCAGTACTGGGGGGGCGGCCACCGGGGAGCTGTTTTTT. Its protein is CASSTGGAATGELFF.

The chain combines TRBV2 with TRBJ1-3; 7 nucleotides line up with TRBD1. CDR3 length: 14 amino acids. V was clipped by 6 bases and J by 4 bases; unmatched bases: 6. CDR1 is SNHLY and CDR2 is FYNNEI in the germline V gene. CDR3 nucleotides: TGTGCCAGCAGATTTACAGGGGACGGAAACACCATATATTTT. It translates to CASRFTGDGNTIYF. Based on the CDR3 plus reference TRBV2 and TRBJ1-3, the full variable domain is EPEVTQTPSHQVTQMGQEVILRCVPISNHLYFYWYRQILGQKVEFLVSFYNNEISEKSEIFDDQFSVERPDGSNFTLKIRSTKLEDSAMYFCASRFTGDGNTIYFGEGSWLTVV.

The chain combines TRBV19 with TRBJ2-1; maybe TRBD1 (8 bases). The germline gives CDR1 LNHDA, CDR2 SQIVND (reference sequence). V lost 7 bases to trimming and J lost 6 bases, with 16 bases between them. This CDR3 is built from 14 residues. The DNA of the CDR3 is TGTGCCAGTAAACAACAGGGGGGGGTCAATGAGCAGTTCTTC. Amino acid sequence: CASKQQGGVNEQFF.

This chain uses TRBV11-2 with TRBJ2-3, with D perhaps matching TRBD2 (6 bases). Trimming shortened V by 5 bases and J by 1 base, and 19 bases separated the two germline ends. In germline, CDR1 is SGHAT, CDR2 FQNNGV. This CDR3 region has 17 residues. The CDR3 nucleotides read TGTGCCAGCAGCGAATTCCGGGACTCTCGGGGCACAGATACGCAGTATTTT. Its protein product is CASSEFRDSRGTDTQYF.

V usage is TRBV4-1 and J usage is TRBJ2-7; TRBD2 might be the D (5 bases). In germline, CDR1 is MGHRA, CDR2 YSYEKL. V was shortened by 0 bases and J by 6 bases, with 12 bases between the two germline ends. The CDR3 contains 14 residues. The CDR3 coding sequence is TGCGCCAGCAGCCAAGAACGGGGTTGGGGCGAGCAGTACTTC. Translating it yields CASSQERGWGEQYF.

The rearrangement joins TRBV19 to TRBJ2-7, with TRBD1 identical over 7 bases. Germline CDR1 LNHDA, CDR2 SQIVND (reference sequence). V shed 5 bases, J shed 0 bases, and the junction held 4 bases outside the gene matches. The CDR3 is 14 amino acids. CDR3 in amino acids: CASSFQGVSYEQYF. DNA for the CDR3: TGTGCCAGTAGTTTCCAGGGGGTCTCCTACGAGCAGTACTTC.

The rearrangement joins TRBV18 to TRBJ1-2, with TRBD1 matching 9 bases. Germline loops: CDR1 KGHSH, CDR2 LQKENI. The CDR3 sequence is 17 residues long. V shed 5 bases, J shed 4 bases, and the junction held 14 bases outside the gene matches. The DNA for the CDR3 is TGTGCCAGCTCAATTACCGGGACAGGGACTGGTAGCTATGGCTACACCTTC. Translating it yields CASSITGTGTGSYGYTF.

The gene calls are TRBV7-2 and TRBJ2-7; 9 positions agree with TRBD1. The J segment lost 7 bases and the V segment lost 5 bases, leaving 12 bases of the junction unmatched. The germline gives CDR1 SGHTA, CDR2 FQGNSA. This CDR3 contains 15 residues. For the CDR3, the DNA is TGTGCCAGCAGCACCTCGACAGGGGGGCGGGGGGAGCAGTACTTC. Translation: CASSTSTGGRGEQYF.

This chain joins TRBV7-2 and TRBJ2-1; no reliable D call. Trimming stripped 4 bases from V and 0 bases from J, with 10 bases between. The CDR3 consists of 15 residues. Germline loops: CDR1 SGHTA, CDR2 FQGNSA. This chain's CDR3 is CASSSAFSSYNEQFF. CDR3 in DNA: TGTGCCAGCAGCTCAGCGTTCAGCTCCTACAATGAGCAGTTCTTC.

The rearrangement links TRBV7-2 to TRBJ2-7, with unresolved D. Trimming left V 6 bases short and J 6 bases short, with 15 bases between. The CDR3 runs to 13 residues. Germline lookup yields CDR1 SGHTA and CDR2 FQGNSA. The CDR3 reads CASRLRDPGEQYF. CDR3 DNA sequence: TGTGCCAGCAGACTAAGGGATCCGGGCGAGCAGTACTTC.

The gene calls are TRBV9 and TRBJ1-1; D ambiguous. CDR1 SGDLS and CDR2 YYNGEE come from the germline V gene. V gave up 3 bases and J gave up 1 base, with 10 bases separating them. The CDR3 is made up of 14 amino acids. CDR3: CASSASQRNTEAFF. The CDR3 nucleotides read TGTGCCAGCAGCGCCTCACAACGGAACACTGAAGCTTTCTTT.

Only a few counts were recorded for this clone. The chain couples TRBV7-3 to TRBJ1-6, with 8 bases that match TRBD1. The germline V gene has CDR1 SGHTA and CDR2 FQGTGA. This CDR3 is built from 14 residues. With V trimmed by 2 bases and J by 10 bases, 4 bases remained unmatched. The CDR3 region is CASSLQGADSPLHF. The CDR3 DNA reads as TGTGCCAGCAGCTTACAGGGGGCGGACTCACCCCTCCACTTT. Drawing the rest from reference TRBV7-3 and TRBJ1-6, the complete variable domain is GAGVSQTPSNKVTEKGKYVELRCDPISGHTALYWYRQSLGQGPEFLIYFQGTGAADDSGLPNDRFFAVRPEGSVSTLKIQRTERGDSAVYLCASSLQGADSPLHFGNGTRLTVT.

The V call is TRBV12-1, the J call TRBJ2-7; the DNA was not compared with TRBD1, the D call given in the table. TRBV12-1 is a documented pseudogene. The CDR3 runs to 16 residues. In DNA, the CDR3 is TGTGCCAGCAGCTTTCGCCCGGACAGGGGGTTTTACGAGCAGTACTTC. Translated, it gives CASSFRPDRGFYEQYF.

The chain couples TRBV7-3 to TRBJ2-7; 10 nucleotides align to TRBD1. V dropped 1 base and J dropped 3; count of bases not matched to a gene: 3. The CDR3 consists of 15 residues. The germline CDR1 and CDR2 sequences are SGHTA and FQGTGA. The CDR3 is CASSLKGTGDYEQYF. CDR3 coding DNA: TGTGCCAGCAGCTTAAAGGGGACAGGGGACTACGAGCAGTACTTC.

This chain connects TRBV6-5 to TRBJ2-7; 7 nucleotides match TRBD1. The length of the CDR3 is 14 residues. The germline V gene has CDR1 MNHEY and CDR2 SVGAGI. V shed 2 bases and J 2 bases; nucleotides not matched to a gene: 3. CDR3 DNA: TGTGCCAGCAGTTACCTGACAGGGACCTACGAGCAGTACTTC. Translation gives CASSYLTGTYEQYF.

The rearrangement joins TRBV5-4 to TRBJ2-7; TRBD1 is a possible D gene (6 bases). Between the trimmed V and J ends, which lost 4 bases and 0 bases, there was a span of 17 bases. Germline CDR1 reads SGHNT; CDR2 reads YYREEE (reference sequence). This CDR3 contains 16 residues. CDR3 loop: CASSRATGMDSYEQYF. The CDR3 DNA is TGTGCCAGCAGCCGTGCTACAGGGATGGACTCCTACGAGCAGTACTTC.

The rearrangement uses TRBV9 and TRBJ2-5; TRBD2 aligns across 9 bases. The CDR3 has 15 amino acids. Germline V gives CDR1 SGDLS, CDR2 YYNGEE. V lost 6 bases and J lost 3; bases outside the gene matches: 9. The CDR3 sequence: CASTRRGGMEETQYF. CDR3 DNA: TGTGCCAGCACCCGGCGGGGGGGGATGGAAGAGACCCAGTACTTC.